A single TCR beta chain is shown here with its context. What it recognizes is unknown. CDR3 length equals 13 residues. The V end lost 2 bases, the J end lost 7 bases, and 11 bases lay between the germline ends. Germline assignment: CDR1 SEHNR and CDR2 FQNEAQ (reference sequence). These data originate in a study of shared clonotypes between healthy human individuals. Looking at the study overall: The cohort had a couple of women and a few men, ages 18 to 49. Notes on the study in general: The study generally estimated greater richness for naive than memory subsets. Among non-shared clonotypes, generation probabilities were lower than among those shared by all four donors.

Clones were read by immunoSEQ multiplex PCR, and TCRdb kept only the in-frame ones, dropping some. The sample consists of a few million clones, about 92% of them appearing once. This TCR was sampled from a young man in good health. This chain connects TRBV7-9 to TRBJ1-2; D remains unclear. The specimen sequenced was naive CD4+ T cells sorted from blood. Subset defined: CD45RA+ positively selected. The CDR3 DNA follows: TGTGCCAGCAGCTTACTTTCAGGATTTGGCTACACCTTC. It specifies CASSLLSGFGYTF.